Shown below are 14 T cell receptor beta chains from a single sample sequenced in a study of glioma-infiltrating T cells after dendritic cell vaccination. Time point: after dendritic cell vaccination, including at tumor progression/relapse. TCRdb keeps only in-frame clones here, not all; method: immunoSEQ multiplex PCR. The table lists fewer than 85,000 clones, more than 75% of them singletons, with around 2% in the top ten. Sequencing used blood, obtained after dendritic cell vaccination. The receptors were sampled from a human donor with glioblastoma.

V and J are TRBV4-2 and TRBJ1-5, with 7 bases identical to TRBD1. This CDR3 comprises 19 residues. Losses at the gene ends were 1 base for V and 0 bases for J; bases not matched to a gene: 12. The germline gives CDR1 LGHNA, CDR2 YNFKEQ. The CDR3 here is CASSQASSRDSDSNQPQHF. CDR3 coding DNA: TGTGCCAGCAGCCAAGCCTCGTCCCGGGACAGTGATAGCAATCAGCCCCAGCATTTT.

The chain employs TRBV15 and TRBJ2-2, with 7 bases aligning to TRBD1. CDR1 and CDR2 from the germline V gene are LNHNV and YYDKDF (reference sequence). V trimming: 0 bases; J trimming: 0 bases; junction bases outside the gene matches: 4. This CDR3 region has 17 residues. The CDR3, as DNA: TGTGCCACCAGCAGAGATTATGACAGGGCGAACACCGGGGAGCTGTTTTTT. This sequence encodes CATSRDYDRANTGELFF.

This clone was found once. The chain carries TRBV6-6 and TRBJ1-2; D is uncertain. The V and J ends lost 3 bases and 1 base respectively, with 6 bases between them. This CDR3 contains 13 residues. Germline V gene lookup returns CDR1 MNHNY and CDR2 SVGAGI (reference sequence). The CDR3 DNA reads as TGTGCCAGCAGTTATAGAAATAACTATGGCTACACCTTC. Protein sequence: CASSYRNNYGYTF.

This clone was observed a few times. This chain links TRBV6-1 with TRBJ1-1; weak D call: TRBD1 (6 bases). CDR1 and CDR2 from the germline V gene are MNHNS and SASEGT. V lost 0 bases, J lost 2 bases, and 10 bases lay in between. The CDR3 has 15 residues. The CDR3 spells CASSEAAGANTEAFF. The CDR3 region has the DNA TGTGCCAGCAGTGAAGCTGCAGGGGCTAACACTGAAGCTTTCTTT.

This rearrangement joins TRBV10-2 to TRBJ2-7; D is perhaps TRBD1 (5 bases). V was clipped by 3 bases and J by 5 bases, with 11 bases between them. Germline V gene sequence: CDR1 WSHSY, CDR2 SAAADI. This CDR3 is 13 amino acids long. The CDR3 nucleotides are TGCGCCAGCAGTGATGCAGGGCTCGACGAGCAGTACTTC. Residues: CASSDAGLDEQYF.

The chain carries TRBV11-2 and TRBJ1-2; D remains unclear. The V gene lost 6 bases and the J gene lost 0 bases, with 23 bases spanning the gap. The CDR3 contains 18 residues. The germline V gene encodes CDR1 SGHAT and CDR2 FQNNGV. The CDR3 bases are TGTGCCAGCAGAATGGATGGGGTAATAGGGAGGTCTAACTATGGCTACACCTTC. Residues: CASRMDGVIGRSNYGYTF.

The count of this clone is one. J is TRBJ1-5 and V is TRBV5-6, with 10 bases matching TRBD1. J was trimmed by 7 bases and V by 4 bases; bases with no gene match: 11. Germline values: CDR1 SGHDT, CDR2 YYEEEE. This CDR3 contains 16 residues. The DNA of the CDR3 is TGTGCCAGCAGCCCCGGGACAGGGGTTTCAAAACAGCCCCAGCATTTT. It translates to CASSPGTGVSKQPQHF.

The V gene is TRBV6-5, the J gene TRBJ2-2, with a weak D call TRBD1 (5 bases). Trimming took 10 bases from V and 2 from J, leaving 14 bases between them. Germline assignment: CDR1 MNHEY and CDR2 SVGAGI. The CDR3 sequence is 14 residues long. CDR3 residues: CATKQVVNTGELFF. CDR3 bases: TGTGCCACCAAACAGGTGGTTAACACCGGGGAGCTGTTTTTT.

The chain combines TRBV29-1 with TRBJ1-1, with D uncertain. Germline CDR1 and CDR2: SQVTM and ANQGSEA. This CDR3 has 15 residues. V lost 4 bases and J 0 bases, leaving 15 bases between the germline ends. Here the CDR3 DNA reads TGCAGCGTTGCGCAGGTCCACTCAATGAACACTGAAGCTTTCTTT. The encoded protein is CSVAQVHSMNTEAFF.

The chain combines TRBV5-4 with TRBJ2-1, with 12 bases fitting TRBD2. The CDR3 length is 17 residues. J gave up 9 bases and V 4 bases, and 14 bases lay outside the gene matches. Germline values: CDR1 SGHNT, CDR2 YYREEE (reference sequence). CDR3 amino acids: CASSPGLAGGIPGEQFF. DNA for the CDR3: TGTGCCAGCAGCCCTGGCCTAGCGGGAGGGATTCCTGGTGAGCAGTTCTTC.

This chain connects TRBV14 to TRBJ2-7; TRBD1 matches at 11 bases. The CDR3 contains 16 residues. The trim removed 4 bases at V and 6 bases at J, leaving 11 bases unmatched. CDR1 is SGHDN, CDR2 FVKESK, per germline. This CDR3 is CASSRYLDRGRSEQYF. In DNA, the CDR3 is TGTGCCAGCAGCCGTTACCTGGACAGGGGGCGCAGCGAGCAGTACTTC.

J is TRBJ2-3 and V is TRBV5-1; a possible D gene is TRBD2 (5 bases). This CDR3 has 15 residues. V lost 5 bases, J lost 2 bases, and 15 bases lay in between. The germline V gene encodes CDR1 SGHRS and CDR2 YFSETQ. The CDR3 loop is CASSFGRTYTDTQYF. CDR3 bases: TGCGCCAGCAGTTTTGGCCGGACTTACACAGATACGCAGTATTTT.

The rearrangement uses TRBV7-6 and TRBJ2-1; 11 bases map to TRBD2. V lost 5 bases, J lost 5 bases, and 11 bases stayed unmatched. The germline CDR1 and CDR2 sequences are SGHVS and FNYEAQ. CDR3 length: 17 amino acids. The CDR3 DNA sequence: TGTGCCAGCAGCCCCTTAGCTAGCGGGGGGCTGAACAATGAGCAGTTCTTC. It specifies CASSPLASGGLNNEQFF.

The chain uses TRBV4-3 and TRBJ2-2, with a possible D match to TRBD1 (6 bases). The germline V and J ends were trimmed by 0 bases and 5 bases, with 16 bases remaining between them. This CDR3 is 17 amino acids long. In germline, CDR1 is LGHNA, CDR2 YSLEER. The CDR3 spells CASSQDGRGMGTGELFF. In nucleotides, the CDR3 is TGCGCCAGCAGCCAAGATGGCAGGGGTATGGGGACCGGGGAGCTGTTTTTT.